Reported below is one T cell receptor beta chain. A sample-barcoded 5' primer and a J-beta primer mix were used in a second PCR of about 6 to 12 cycles. TCRdb re-derived calls from the 5' RACE reads in MiXCR, one entry per CDR3 protein. Of 1.5 million to 2 million distinct CDR3 sequences detected, roughly 28% appear once; the ten largest clones hold 6.5% to 8.5%. This specimen comes from a study of blood T cells in healthy people across ages. The clonotype comes from a woman under 40 in good health. Specimen: blood.

For the CDR3, the DNA is TGTGCCAGCAGCCCACTGGACGCAACCGATACGCAGTATTTT. Translating gives CASSPLDATDTQYF. This chain links TRBV7-6 with TRBJ2-3; no clear D. V lost 5 bases to trimming and J lost 6 bases, with 15 bases between them. The CDR3 runs to 14 residues. The germline V gene encodes CDR1 SGHVS and CDR2 FNYEAQ.